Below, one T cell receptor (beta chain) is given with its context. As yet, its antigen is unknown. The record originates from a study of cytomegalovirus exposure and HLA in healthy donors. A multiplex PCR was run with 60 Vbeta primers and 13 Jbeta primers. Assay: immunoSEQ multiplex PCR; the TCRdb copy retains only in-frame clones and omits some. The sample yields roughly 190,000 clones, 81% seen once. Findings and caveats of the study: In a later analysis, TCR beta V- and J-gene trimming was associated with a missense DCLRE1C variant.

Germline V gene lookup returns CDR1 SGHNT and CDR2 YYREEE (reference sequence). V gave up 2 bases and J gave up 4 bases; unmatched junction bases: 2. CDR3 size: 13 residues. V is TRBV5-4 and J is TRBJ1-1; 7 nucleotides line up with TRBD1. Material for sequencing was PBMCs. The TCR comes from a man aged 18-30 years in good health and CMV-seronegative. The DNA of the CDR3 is TGTGCCAGCAGCTTTAACAGGGGCACTGAAGCTTTCTTT. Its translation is CASSFNRGTEAFF.